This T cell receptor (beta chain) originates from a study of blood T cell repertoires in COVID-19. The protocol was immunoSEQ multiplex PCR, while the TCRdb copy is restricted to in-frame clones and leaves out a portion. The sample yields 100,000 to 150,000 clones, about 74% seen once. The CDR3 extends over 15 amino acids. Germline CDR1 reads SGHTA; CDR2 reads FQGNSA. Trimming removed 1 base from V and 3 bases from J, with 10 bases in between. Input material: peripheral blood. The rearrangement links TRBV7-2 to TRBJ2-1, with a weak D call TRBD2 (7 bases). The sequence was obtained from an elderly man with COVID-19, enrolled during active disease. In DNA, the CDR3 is TGTGCCAGCAGCTTAGAGGGGGGGGTCTACAATGAGCAGTTCTTC. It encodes CASSLEGGVYNEQFF.